This record covers a single TCR beta chain. Produced via immunoSEQ multiplex PCR; TCRdb's table is partial and in-frame only. The repertoire includes 450,000 to 600,000 clones, 79% of them detected once, and roughly 12% sits in the top ten. The data derive from a study of shared clonotypes between healthy human individuals. This CDR3 spans 16 amino acids. Germline V gene lookup returns CDR1 SGHDN and CDR2 FVKESK. Trimming cost V 1 base and J 8 bases, with 17 bases left between them. This chain uses TRBV14 with TRBJ1-4; weak D call: TRBD1 (5 bases). The receptor was isolated from a woman aged 35 to 49 in good health. Some clones in this sample may be carry-over from other donors' samples. The sequenced sample was PBMCs. The CDR3 nucleotides are TGTGCCAGCAGCCAAGGGGACCGCCTTAGAGGGGAAAAACTGTTTTTT. Its protein product is CASSQGDRLRGEKLFF.